This TCR beta chain was identified in a study of blood T cell repertoires in COVID-19. Overall study: The United States, Italy and Spain were the sources of the acute and convalescent COVID-19 samples.

Original methodology: Estimated nucleated cell counts came from reference gene primer amplification. Clones were sequenced by immunoSEQ multiplex PCR, and TCRdb holds only the in-frame ones, with some missing. V and J calls and clone size are those listed in that table; D and trimming were worked out from the DNA. The sample records about 78,000 clones, 90% being singletons. After removal of 0 bases from V and 2 bases from J, the junction contained 14 bases not matched to a gene. Germline CDR1 is SGDLS and CDR2 is YYNGEE. CDR3 size: 21 residues. This sequence originates from a woman of 80 years or more with acute or convalescent COVID-19. The chain is built from TRBV9 and TRBJ2-5; 15 positions match TRBD2. Input material: peripheral blood. CDR3 protein: CASSVAAPGGLAGGGQETQYF. The CDR3 coding sequence is TGTGCCAGCAGCGTAGCGGCTCCCGGGGGACTAGCGGGAGGAGGGCAAGAGACCCAGTACTTC.